These 11 T cell receptor beta chains share one sample of origin, sequenced in a study of T cells in Graves' hyperthyroidism and ophthalmopathy. TCR beta CDR3 region amplification was performed from RNA transcripts. The study used the HTBI primer set for a first-round RT-PCR of the TCR CDR3. TCRdb recomputed calls from the multiplex PCR reads with MiXCR, one row per CDR3 protein. The sample has hundreds of thousands of distinct CDR3 sequences; approximately 20% are singletons. Material for sequencing was blood. Source of these receptors: a man aged 25 to 45 with Graves' ophthalmopathy.

The CDR3: CASSSTVQGYEQYF. The CDR3 nucleotides read TGTGCCAGCAGTTCGACGGTCCAAGGGTACGAGCAGTACTTC. The chain carries TRBV27 and TRBJ2-7; D unresolved. In germline, CDR1 is MNHEY, CDR2 SMNVEV (reference sequence). This CDR3 spans 14 amino acids. V was trimmed by 4 bases and J by 4 bases, leaving 14 bases between them.

This clonotype was counted at least ten times. The rearrangement joins TRBV30 to TRBJ1-1, with unresolved D. CDR1 GTSNPN and CDR2 SVGIG come from the germline V gene (reference sequence). The V and J ends lost 5 bases and 1 base respectively, with 11 bases between them. This CDR3 contains 13 residues. Written as DNA, the CDR3 is TGTGCCTGGGGTAAGACGGGGAACACTGAAGCTTTCTTT. Translated, it gives CAWGKTGNTEAFF. Supplemented by reference TRBV30 and TRBJ1-1, the full variable domain reads SQTIHQWPATLVQPVGSPLSLECTVEGTSNPNLYWYRQAAGRGLQLLFYSVGIGQISSEVPQNLSASRPQDRQFILSSKKLLLSDSGFYLCAWGKTGNTEAFFGQGTRLTVV.

The genes are TRBV7-9 and TRBJ2-7; 14 bases map to TRBD2. The CDR3 is 16 residues long. Per the germline V gene, CDR1 is SEHNR and CDR2 is FQNEAQ (reference sequence). With V trimmed by 4 bases and J by 6 bases, 8 bases remained unmatched. Here the CDR3 reads CASSSGGLAGVGEQYF. CDR3 DNA sequence: TGTGCCAGCAGCTCCGGGGGACTAGCGGGAGTAGGCGAGCAGTACTTC.

This sequence joins TRBV28 and TRBJ1-2, with 8 bases matching TRBD1. CDR1 is MDHEN, CDR2 SYDVKM, per germline. V lost 8 bases and J lost 7; bases outside the gene matches: 12. This CDR3 is built from 14 residues. The CDR3 loop reads CASRGGQGAFGYTF. As DNA, the CDR3 is TGTGCCAGCCGAGGGGGGCAGGGGGCGTTTGGCTACACCTTC.

This chain uses TRBV19 with TRBJ2-1; 11 nucleotides line up with TRBD1. V gave up 3 bases and J gave up 6 bases; unmatched junction bases: 4. The CDR3 extends over 15 amino acids. Germline CDR1 reads LNHDA; CDR2 reads SQIVND (reference sequence). CDR3: CASSIGQGARNEQFF. The CDR3 nucleotides read TGTGCCAGTAGTATCGGACAGGGGGCGCGCAATGAGCAGTTCTTC.

This rearrangement joins TRBV28 to TRBJ2-7; 7 nucleotides match TRBD1. J was trimmed by 0 bases and V by 2 bases; bases with no gene match: 7. The CDR3 covers 16 residues. From germline, CDR1 is MDHEN and CDR2 SYDVKM. This CDR3 is CASSLGQGDSSYEQYF. The CDR3 nucleotides read TGTGCCAGCAGTTTAGGGCAGGGGGATAGCTCCTACGAGCAGTACTTC. The full variable domain, in which reference TRBV28 and TRBJ2-7 provide the parts outside the CDR3, is DVKVTQSSRYLVKRTGEKVFLECVQDMDHENMFWYRQDPGLGLRLIYFSYDVKMKEKGDIPEGYSVSREKKERFSLILESASTNQTSMYLCASSLGQGDSSYEQYFGPGTRLTVT.

V gene TRBV10-2 combines with J gene TRBJ1-1; D might be TRBD1 (5 bases). This CDR3 is 12 amino acids long. Trimming took off 2 bases at V and 9 bases at J, with 10 bases between the two ends. The germline V gene encodes CDR1 WSHSY and CDR2 SAAADI. The CDR3 region has the DNA TGCGCCAGCAGTGAGACCCAGGGTCAAGCTTTCTTT. Translation: CASSETQGQAFF.

V and J are TRBV29-1 and TRBJ2-3; D is possibly TRBD1 (5 bases). The CDR3 loop spans 11 amino acids. CDR1 and CDR2 (germline): SQVTM, ANQGSEA. Trimming cost V 8 bases and J 3 bases, with 9 bases left between them. The CDR3 nucleotides are TGCAGCTCAAGACAGACAGATACGCAGTATTTT. It specifies CSSRQTDTQYF.

The J gene is TRBJ1-1, the V gene TRBV20-1; D not certain. Deletions cut 8 bases from V and 0 bases from J, with 10 bases between. The CDR3 has 12 amino acids. Germline CDR1 reads DFQATT; CDR2 reads SNEGSKA (reference sequence). The CDR3 is CSLVIMNTEAFF. The DNA for the CDR3 is TGCAGTTTGGTCATTATGAACACTGAAGCTTTCTTT.

There are many counts of this clonotype. This chain uses TRBV28 with TRBJ2-7; D is possibly TRBD2 (6 bases). The CDR3 length is 15 residues. V was cut by 3 bases and J by 2 bases, with 14 bases left in between. Germline values: CDR1 MDHEN, CDR2 SYDVKM. The CDR3 coding sequence is TGTGCCAGCAGTTTTGACCTTAGCGGAACCTACGAGCAGTACTTC. Translated, it gives CASSFDLSGTYEQYF.

The chain links TRBV3-1 to TRBJ2-7; D is perhaps TRBD1 (5 bases). The CDR3 consists of 14 residues. V was pared by 0 bases and J by 2 bases, with 8 bases between. Per the germline V gene, CDR1 is LGHDT and CDR2 is YNNKEL (reference sequence). The CDR3 DNA reads TGTGCCAGCAGCCAAGATATCAGGGCCTACGAGCAGTACTTC. This encodes CASSQDIRAYEQYF.